The clone carrying this TCR beta chain occurred once. The germline V gene has CDR1 MGHRA and CDR2 YSYEKL. With 4 bases removed from V and 4 bases from J, the gap between germline ends came to 9 bases. This CDR3 is built from 13 residues. Measured with immunoSEQ multiplex PCR; TCRdb has only the in-frame clones, and not every one. Among under 60,000 clones listed, 80% to 90% were seen once. The sample originates from a study of PD-L1 blockade in urothelial cancer. Study information: The patients had undergone anywhere from 0 to 3 prior chemotherapy regimens. A median of about 140,000 T cells was found in the blood samples.

Time point given: pretreatment peripheral blood. Sequences were derived from PBMCs, sampled around atezolizumab (anti-PD-L1) treatment. This chain joins TRBV4-1 and TRBJ2-3; weak D call: TRBD2 (6 bases). This clonotype was obtained from a man aged 70 or older with urothelial cancer. The CDR3 sequence is CASSRGGPDTQYF. The CDR3 nucleotides read TGCGCCAGCAGCCGCGGAGGGCCAGATACGCAGTATTTT.